The 9 T cell receptor beta chains below come from one sample, sequenced in a study of cytomegalovirus exposure and HLA in healthy donors. PCR was performed using 60 Vbeta and 13 Jbeta primers. Sequencing used immunoSEQ multiplex PCR; TCRdb keeps in-frame clones, though not all of them. This sample lists tens of thousands of clones; its ten largest clones have about 4.1%. The source material was PBMCs. The receptor set was obtained from a man aged 18 to 30 in good health and CMV-seropositive.

V and J are TRBV28 and TRBJ1-5; D is possibly TRBD1 (5 bases). V lost 4 bases and J lost 6, with 16 bases in between. There are 15 residues in the CDR3. Germline-derived CDR1 and CDR2 are MDHEN and SYDVKM. For the CDR3, the DNA is TGTGCCAGCAGTTCCGTGGGGGTAGCGGTTCAGCCCCAGCATTTT. Residues: CASSSVGVAVQPQHF.

This chain links TRBV7-7 with TRBJ1-5; D might be TRBD1 (6 bases). Germline-derived CDR1 and CDR2 are SSHAT and FNYEAQ (reference sequence). The CDR3 is 14 amino acids. Trimming removed 5 bases from V and 6 bases from J, with 14 bases in between. The DNA of the CDR3 is TGTGCCAGCAGCCCGGGCAGGGGTGGTCAGCCCCAGCATTTT. This translates into CASSPGRGGQPQHF.

For this clone: Relative to the germline gene, one junction end is altered; a read error may explain this. Other DNA sequences in this specimen translate into the identical CDR3. The chain joins TRBV6-1 to TRBJ2-3; TRBD1 agrees at 10 bases. This CDR3 comprises 15 residues. Germline V gene sequence: CDR1 MNHNS, CDR2 SASEGT. The CDR3 loop is CASSEATGGADTQYF. CDR3 DNA sequence: TGCGCCAGCAGTGAAGCGACAGGGGGCGCAGATACGCAGTATTTT.

The gene calls are TRBV29-1 and TRBJ2-3; 10 nucleotides align to TRBD2. V trimming: 1 base; J trimming: 2 bases; junction bases outside the gene matches: 3. Per germline, CDR1 SQVTM and CDR2 ANQGSEA. The CDR3 sequence is 15 residues long. The CDR3: CSVEGTSGATDTQYF. In nucleotides, the CDR3 is TGCAGCGTTGAAGGTACTAGCGGGGCCACAGATACGCAGTATTTT.

V is TRBV10-3 and J is TRBJ2-3; maybe TRBD1 (6 bases). The CDR3 totals 15 residues. V was shortened by 3 bases and J by 0 bases, with 10 bases between the two germline ends. Germline V gene data show CDR1 as ENHRY and CDR2 as SYGVKD. CDR3 nucleotides: TGTGCCATCAGTGATGACAGGTTTAGCACAGATACGCAGTATTTT. Translated: CAISDDRFSTDTQYF.

This rearrangement joins TRBV28 to TRBJ2-5; TRBD2 agrees at 8 bases. The CDR3 contains 13 residues. V lost 7 bases and J lost 4; bases outside the gene matches: 5. The germline V gene has CDR1 MDHEN and CDR2 SYDVKM. CDR3 in amino acids: CASTHRGGETQYF. CDR3 in DNA: TGTGCCAGCACCCACCGGGGGGGAGAGACCCAGTACTTC.

As for this clone: One end of the junction fails to match germline, which may point to a read error. The chain recombines TRBV29-1 with TRBJ2-1, with TRBD1 identical over 9 bases. CDR3 length: 14 amino acids. CDR1 and CDR2 (germline): SQVTM, ANQGSEA. This CDR3 reads CSVGGTGSFALGLF. For the CDR3, the DNA is TGCAGCGTTGGGGGGACAGGGTCCTTCGCTCTCGGTCTCTTC.

V usage is TRBV6-1 and J usage is TRBJ1-6; possible D gene TRBD1, 5 bases. Germline assignment: CDR1 MNHNS and CDR2 SASEGT. This CDR3 is 15 amino acids long. The V end lost 7 bases, the J end lost 4 bases, and 14 bases lay between the germline ends. This chain's CDR3 is CASIRGMDYNSPLHF. CDR3 bases: TGTGCCAGCATACGGGGGATGGATTATAATTCACCCCTCCACTTT.

V gene TRBV7-2 combines with J gene TRBJ1-1; 9 nucleotides line up with TRBD1. Germline loops: CDR1 SGHTA, CDR2 FQGNSA. The CDR3 has 15 amino acids. Trimming cost V 4 bases and J 4 bases; bases outside gene matches: 7. The CDR3 DNA reads TGTGCCAGCAGCTACGGGACAGGGTTGGGCACTGAAGCTTTCTTT. Translation: CASSYGTGLGTEAFF.